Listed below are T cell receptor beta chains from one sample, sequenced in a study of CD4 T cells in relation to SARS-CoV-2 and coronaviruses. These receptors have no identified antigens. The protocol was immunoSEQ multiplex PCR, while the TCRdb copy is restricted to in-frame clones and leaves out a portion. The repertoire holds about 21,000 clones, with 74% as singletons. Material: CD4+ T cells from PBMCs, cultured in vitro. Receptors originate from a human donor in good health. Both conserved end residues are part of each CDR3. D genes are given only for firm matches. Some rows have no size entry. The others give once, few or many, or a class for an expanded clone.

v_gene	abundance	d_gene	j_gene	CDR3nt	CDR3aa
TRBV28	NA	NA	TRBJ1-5	TGTGCCAGCAGTTTATTCCAGGTCCCCAATCAGCCCCAGCATTTT	CASSLFQVPNQPQHF
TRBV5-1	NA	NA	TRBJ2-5	TGCGCCAGCAGCTTGGCAGGGGAGTGGGAGACCCAGTACTTC	CASSLAGEWETQYF
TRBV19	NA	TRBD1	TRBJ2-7	TGTGCCAGTAGTGTTACCGGGACAGGGGTCCACGAGCAGTACTTC	CASSVTGTGVHEQYF
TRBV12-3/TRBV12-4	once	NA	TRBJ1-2	TGTGCCAGCAGTTTAGGCCAGGGTTATGGCTACACCTTC	CASSLGQGYGYTF
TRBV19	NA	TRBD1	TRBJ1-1	TGTGCCAGTAGTCTACGGACAGGGGGCTTTTTCACTGAAGCTTTCTTT	CASSLRTGGFFTEAFF
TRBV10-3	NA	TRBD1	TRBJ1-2	TGTGCCATCAGTCCGACAGGGGAATTTCCAGGCTACACCTTC	CAISPTGEFPGYTF
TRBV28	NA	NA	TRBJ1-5	TGTGCCAGCAGTTTGTGGCCAGAGGACGGGGATCAGCCCCAGCATTTT	CASSLWPEDGDQPQHF
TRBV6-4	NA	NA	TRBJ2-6	TGTGCCAGCGAATCAGAAGGCGCTGGGGCCAACGTCCTGACTTTC	CASESEGAGANVLTF
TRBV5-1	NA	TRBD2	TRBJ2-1	TGCGCCAGCAGCTTGTACGGACTAGCGGGAGATGCGCAGTTCTTC	CASSLYGLAGDAQFF
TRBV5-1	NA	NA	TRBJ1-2	TGCGCCAGCAGCTTGGATTCCAGTGGATTCTATGGCTACACCTTC	CASSLDSSGFYGYTF
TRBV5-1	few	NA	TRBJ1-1	TGCGCCAGCAGCTTGGAAGGGCTTGTGGATTTCTTT	CASSLEGLVDFF
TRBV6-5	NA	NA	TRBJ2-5	TGTGCCAGCACGATGAGACAAGAGACCCAGTACTTC	CASTMRQETQYF
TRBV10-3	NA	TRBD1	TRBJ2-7	TGTGCCATCAGCGGGACGGGACAGAGGCTTGACGAGCAGTACTTC	CAISGTGQRLDEQYF
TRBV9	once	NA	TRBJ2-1	TGTGCCAGCAGCACCCTAGGAGGGCGTGAGCAGTTCTTC	CASSTLGGREQFF
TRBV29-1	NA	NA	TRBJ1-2	TGCAGCGTTGGTTCAGGCGACTATGGCTACACCTTC	CSVGSGDYGYTF
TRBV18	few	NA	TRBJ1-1	TGTGCCAGCTCATCGACCGTGAACACTGAAGCTTTCTTT	CASSSTVNTEAFF
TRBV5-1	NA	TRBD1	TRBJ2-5	TGCGCCAGCATCGGGACAGGGAGGGAGACCCAGTACTTC	CASIGTGRETQYF
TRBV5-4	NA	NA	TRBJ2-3	TGTGCCAGCAGCTTGGCCCCTTTGCGGGGAAGCACAGATACGCAGTATTTT	CASSLAPLRGSTDTQYF
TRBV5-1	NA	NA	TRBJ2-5	TGCGCCAGCAGCTTGGGGGACACCGACCAAGAGACCCAGTACTTC	CASSLGDTDQETQYF
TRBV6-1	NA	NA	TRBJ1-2	TGTGCCAGCAGTGAAGCGCAACGGGTCTATGGCTACACCTTC	CASSEAQRVYGYTF
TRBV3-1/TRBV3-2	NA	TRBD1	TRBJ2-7	TGTGCCAGCAGCCGGACAGGCTACGAGCAGTACTTC	CASSRTGYEQYF
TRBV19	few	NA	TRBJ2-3	TGTGCCAGTAGTATTGAACGCACGCAGTATTTT	CASSIERTQYF
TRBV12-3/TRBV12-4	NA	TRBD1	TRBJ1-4	TGTGCCAGCGGACAGGGGAGAGGAAAACTGTTTTTT	CASGQGRGKLFF
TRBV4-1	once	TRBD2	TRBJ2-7	TGCGCCAGCAGCCAACCGACTAGCGGGAGAAAAGAGCAGTACTTC	CASSQPTSGRKEQYF